This is a list of T cell receptor beta chains from one sample in a study of regulatory T cells in long-lasting Graves disease. One entry per CDR3 protein, called by TCRdb with MiXCR from the multiplex PCR reads. The sample consists of roughly 470,000 distinct CDR3 sequences, less than 25% of them appearing once. The source material was peripheral blood mononuclear cells (PBMCs), sampled when the disease was refractory, from a patient treated with antithyroid drugs. These receptors originate from a female donor with Graves disease. The CDR3 runs from the conserved cysteine through the conserved F or W. Fields, in order: D gene, clone size, J gene, V gene, CDR3 DNA, CDR3 protein. The D gene is left open where the match is weak. Clone size is shown for a subset of rows, as once, few, many or a class of expanded clone.

. | few | TRBJ1-5 | TRBV20-1 | TGCAGTGCTAGAGATGGGGTTCAGCCCCAGCATTTT | CSARDGVQPQHF
. | . | TRBJ1-6 | TRBV25-1 | TGTGCCAGCAGTGAAGTCGGCCGCTCCTATAATTCACCCCTCCACTTT | CASSEVGRSYNSPLHF
. | few | TRBJ1-1 | TRBV12-5 | TGTGCTAGTGGTTTTCGGCAGCTGAACACTGAAGCTTTCTTT | CASGFRQLNTEAFF
. | . | TRBJ2-7 | TRBV11-1 | TGTGCCAGCAGCTTTCCATCTACCGGGACGGGGGAGCAGTACTTC | CASSFPSTGTGEQYF
TRBD1 | once | TRBJ2-7 | TRBV19 | TGTGCCAGTATGGGGACAGACTACGAGCAGTACTTC | CASMGTDYEQYF
. | many | TRBJ2-5 | TRBV6-1 | TGTGCCAGCAATCTCGACGGGATGAAAGAGACCCAGTACTTC | CASNLDGMKETQYF
TRBD2 | . | TRBJ2-7 | TRBV28 | TGTGCCAGCAGTCCTGGAATAGCGGGAGGGAATCGCTACGAGCAGTACTTC | CASSPGIAGGNRYEQYF
. | . | TRBJ1-1 | TRBV4-1 | TGCGCCAGCAGCCAGGGACTCCTGAACACTGAAGCTTTCTTT | CASSQGLLNTEAFF
. | many | TRBJ1-1 | TRBV6-2/TRBV6-3 | TGTGCCAGCAGTTACGGAGACAGAATGAACACTGAAGCTTTCTTT | CASSYGDRMNTEAFF
TRBD2 | many | TRBJ2-7 | TRBV6-1 | TGTGCCAGCAGTCGGGAAGGGACTAGCAGGCGTTCCGAGCAGTACTTC | CASSREGTSRRSEQYF
. | . | TRBJ2-7 | TRBV18 | TGTGCCCGCTCCCCGTCTTATGGGTACGAGCAGTACTTC | CARSPSYGYEQYF
. | . | TRBJ2-1 | TRBV11-3 | TGTGCCAGCAGCCAACAGGGGGAGGGCGATGAGCAGTTCTTC | CASSQQGEGDEQFF
. | few | TRBJ2-6 | TRBV6-1 | TGTGCCAGCTGCTCGGGGACTTCAAGCTCTGGGGCCAACGTCCTGACTTTC | CASCSGTSSSGANVLTF
. | . | TRBJ2-2 | TRBV20-1 | TGCAGTGCTAGAGATCTCAGTAGGAGGATTGACGCCGGGGAGCTGTTTTTT | CSARDLSRRIDAGELFF
. | . | TRBJ2-7 | TRBV7-9 | TGTGCCAGCAGCTCCCTTATTAGCTCCCCCGAGCAGTACTTC | CASSSLISSPEQYF
. | . | TRBJ2-5 | TRBV24-1 | TGTGCCACCAGTGATTACTCCCTCCAGGACAGAGAAGAGACCCAGTACTTC | CATSDYSLQDREETQYF
. | few | TRBJ2-2 | TRBV24-1 | TGTGCCACCAGTGATGGAATAAAAGCAGACACCGGGGAGCTGTTTTTT | CATSDGIKADTGELFF
. | . | TRBJ2-2 | TRBV11-2 | TGTGCCAGCAGCCGTGTTTTGGGGGGAAACACCGGGGAGCTGTTTTTT | CASSRVLGGNTGELFF
. | . | TRBJ1-1 | TRBV7-9 | TGTGCCAGCAGCCCGAATAAAGCCAACACTGAAGCTTTCTTT | CASSPNKANTEAFF
. | . | TRBJ1-1 | TRBV28 | TGTGCCAGCAGGACCCGGACTTCCGTCGGCACTGAAGCTTTCTTT | CASRTRTSVGTEAFF
. | many | TRBJ1-1 | TRBV5-1 | TGCGCCAGCAGCTGGGGGGGGACCCTGAACACTGAAGCTTTCTTT | CASSWGGTLNTEAFF
. | . | TRBJ1-3 | TRBV11-2 | TGTGCCAGCAGCTTAGCGGGGGCGGCTGGAAACACCATATATTTT | CASSLAGAAGNTIYF
TRBD1 | . | TRBJ1-4 | TRBV5-1 | TGCGCCAGCAGGCCCGGGACAGATGAAAAACTGTTTTTT | CASRPGTDEKLFF
. | few | TRBJ2-5 | TRBV3-1 | TGTGCCAGCAGCCAAGTTGTCGGGGCGGGCCGGGCCCAGTACTTC | CASSQVVGAGRAQYF
TRBD2 | many | TRBJ2-7 | TRBV28 | TGTGCCAGCGGGAGTCTAGCGGGAGGGAGGAACGAGCAGTACTTC | CASGSLAGGRNEQYF
TRBD1 | . | TRBJ1-5 | TRBV20-1 | TGCAGTGCTAAGGACAGGGAGGAGTGGGGCGGCAATCAGCCCCAGCATTTT | CSAKDREEWGGNQPQHF
TRBD1 | few | TRBJ2-2 | TRBV6-2/TRBV6-3 | TGTGCCAGCAGTTACCGTACAGGGGGCGGCGGGGAGCTGTTTTTT | CASSYRTGGGGELFF
TRBD2 | many | TRBJ2-7 | TRBV29-1 | TGCAGCGTTGGAATAGCGGGAGGCGGATACGAGCAGTACTTC | CSVGIAGGGYEQYF
. | . | TRBJ2-1 | TRBV2 | TGTGCCAGCAGGGGGGGAGTAAATGAGCAGTTCTTC | CASRGGVNEQFF
. | . | TRBJ2-5 | TRBV6-2/TRBV6-3 | TGTGCCAGCGGTGGGGGAGTGGGGCTCCAAGAGACCCAGTACTTC | CASGGGVGLQETQYF
TRBD1 | many | TRBJ1-2 | TRBV3-1 | TGTGCCAGCAGCGCAGGGGGCGCGGGAGATGGCTACACCTTC | CASSAGGAGDGYTF
. | . | TRBJ2-4 | TRBV20-1 | TGCAGTGCTAGAGTAGTAGAGGGAATCGCGGGGCTAAAAAACACTCAGTACTTC | CSARVVEGIAGLKNTQYF
TRBD1 | many | TRBJ2-7 | TRBV18 | TGTGCCAGCTCACGCGCCGGGACAGGGGAGTACGAGCAGTACTTC | CASSRAGTGEYEQYF
. | once | TRBJ1-2 | TRBV29-1 | TGCAGCGCTGGGGGGGGCGAAGTTTATAGAGATGGCTACACCTTC | CSAGGGEVYRDGYTF
. | . | TRBJ2-7 | TRBV3-1 | TGTGCCAGCAGCGGGGTGGCGGGCTACGAGCAGTACTTC | CASSGVAGYEQYF
TRBD2 | . | TRBJ2-1 | TRBV10-3 | TGTGCCATCAGGCCCAACGGGGGGGCTTGGGATGAGCAGTTCTTC | CAIRPNGGAWDEQFF
. | many | TRBJ2-7 | TRBV28 | TGTGCCAGCAGCCTAACCTACGAGCAGTACTTC | CASSLTYEQYF
. | few | TRBJ2-7 | TRBV7-2 | TGTGCCAGCAGCGACGTGTTGCTAGGGACCTACGAGCAGTACTTC | CASSDVLLGTYEQYF
. | few | TRBJ1-6 | TRBV6-1 | TGTGCCAGCAGTGACAGTCCCCTCTCCTATAATTCACCCCTCCACTTT | CASSDSPLSYNSPLHF
. | many | TRBJ1-1 | TRBV11-2 | TGTGCCAGCAGTAAAGGTTGGGGGCAGAACACTGAAGCTTTCTTT | CASSKGWGQNTEAFF
. | . | TRBJ2-3 | TRBV15 | TGTGCCACCAGCAGAGATCCCACAGATACGCAGTATTTT | CATSRDPTDTQYF
. | . | TRBJ1-1 | TRBV11-2 | TGTGCCAGCAGGGGAGCAGGGACATGGGCTGAAGCTTTCTTT | CASRGAGTWAEAFF
TRBD2 | many | TRBJ2-7 | TRBV6-1 | TGTGCCAGCAGTCCTTCGAAAGCTAGCGGGGTCTCCTACGAGCAGTACTTC | CASSPSKASGVSYEQYF
. | . | TRBJ2-5 | TRBV4-3 | TGCGCCAGCAGCCAAGACTGGAGGGGGGGGCTCCAAGAGACCCAGTACTTC | CASSQDWRGGLQETQYF
TRBD1 | many | TRBJ2-6 | TRBV29-1 | TGCAGCGTGGCTGGACAGGGGAGCGGGGCCAACGTCCTGACTTTC | CSVAGQGSGANVLTF
. | few | TRBJ2-1 | TRBV28 | TGTGCCAGCAGCCCCTTAGGGAGTGAGCAGTTCTTC | CASSPLGSEQFF
TRBD2 | . | TRBJ2-7 | TRBV28 | TGTGCCAGCAGCGCCCCCCTTACTAGCGTCCCCTACGAGCAGTACTTC | CASSAPLTSVPYEQYF
TRBD1 | . | TRBJ1-4 | TRBV12-3/TRBV12-4 | TGTGCCAGCAGTTTAGTCGGGACAGGGGTCGAAAAACTGTTTTTT | CASSLVGTGVEKLFF